The clone carrying this T cell receptor (beta chain) occurred a few times. This record comes from a study of CD8+ T cells in alopecia areata. On the study more broadly: Those treated were given oral tofacitinib at 5 to 10 mg twice daily.

Regarding treatment: oral pan-JAK inhibitor, 5-10 mg twice daily. It was from alopecia areata patients that lesional scalp punch biopsies and peripheral blood were collected. Investigators sorted PBMCs to obtain both CD4+ and CD8+ T cells. V lost 4 bases, J lost 4 bases, and 3 bases stayed unmatched. This CDR3 comprises 13 residues. Per the germline V gene, CDR1 is MNHEY and CDR2 is SVGAGI. In each case, RNA was isolated and then reverse transcribed into cDNA as the sequencing template. The protocol was immunoSEQ multiplex PCR, while the TCRdb copy is restricted to in-frame clones and leaves out a portion. The sample holds 200,000 to 250,000 clones, about two fifths seen once.

V and J are TRBV6-5 and TRBJ1-2; 7 bases line up with TRBD1. This TCR came from a human donor with alopecia areata. Material: CD4+ T cells sorted from blood, obtained around week 31, from a patient treated with tofacitinib. CDR3 region: CASSSGQLYGYTF. The CDR3 DNA follows: TGTGCCAGCAGTTCGGGACAGCTCTATGGCTACACCTTC.